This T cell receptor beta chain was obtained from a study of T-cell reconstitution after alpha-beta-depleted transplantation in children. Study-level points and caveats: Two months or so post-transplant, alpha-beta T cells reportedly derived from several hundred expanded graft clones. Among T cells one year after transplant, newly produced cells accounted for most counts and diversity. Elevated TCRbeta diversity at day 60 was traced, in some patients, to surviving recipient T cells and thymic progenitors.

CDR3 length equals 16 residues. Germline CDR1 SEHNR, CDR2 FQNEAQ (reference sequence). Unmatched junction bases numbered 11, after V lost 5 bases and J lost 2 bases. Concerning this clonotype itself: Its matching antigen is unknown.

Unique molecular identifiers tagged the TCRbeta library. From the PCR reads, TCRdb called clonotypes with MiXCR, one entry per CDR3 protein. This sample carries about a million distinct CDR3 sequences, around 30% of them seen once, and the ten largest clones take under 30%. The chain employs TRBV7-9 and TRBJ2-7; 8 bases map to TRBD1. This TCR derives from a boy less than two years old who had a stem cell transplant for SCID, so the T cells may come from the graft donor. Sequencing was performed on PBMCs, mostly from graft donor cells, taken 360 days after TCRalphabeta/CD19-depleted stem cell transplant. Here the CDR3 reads CASSPPGQGFAYEQYF. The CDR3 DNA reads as TGTGCCAGCAGCCCCCCCGGACAGGGCTTCGCCTACGAGCAGTACTTC.